This T cell receptor beta chain was found in a study of identical twins. This clonotype showed up many times. Germline trimming cut 2 bases from V and 3 bases from J; bases unmatched to any gene: 8. The germline gives CDR1 LGHNA, CDR2 YNFKEQ. The CDR3 runs 17 residues. MiXCR, run by TCRdb on the 5' RACE reads, gives a single entry per CDR3 protein. The table shows about 240,000 distinct CDR3 sequences, with 6% to 8.5% occurring only once. The data were also submitted as part of a second study, on yellow fever vaccine responses in identical twins.

The J gene is TRBJ2-3, the V gene TRBV4-2; TRBD2 matches at 10 bases. Sequencing input: CD8+ T cells sorted from blood. The clonotype originates from a woman younger than 30 in good health. CDR3 bases: TGTGCCAGCAGCCAATCCCGAGCGGGAGGGCCGACAGATACGCAGTATTTT. Residues: CASSQSRAGGPTDTQYF.